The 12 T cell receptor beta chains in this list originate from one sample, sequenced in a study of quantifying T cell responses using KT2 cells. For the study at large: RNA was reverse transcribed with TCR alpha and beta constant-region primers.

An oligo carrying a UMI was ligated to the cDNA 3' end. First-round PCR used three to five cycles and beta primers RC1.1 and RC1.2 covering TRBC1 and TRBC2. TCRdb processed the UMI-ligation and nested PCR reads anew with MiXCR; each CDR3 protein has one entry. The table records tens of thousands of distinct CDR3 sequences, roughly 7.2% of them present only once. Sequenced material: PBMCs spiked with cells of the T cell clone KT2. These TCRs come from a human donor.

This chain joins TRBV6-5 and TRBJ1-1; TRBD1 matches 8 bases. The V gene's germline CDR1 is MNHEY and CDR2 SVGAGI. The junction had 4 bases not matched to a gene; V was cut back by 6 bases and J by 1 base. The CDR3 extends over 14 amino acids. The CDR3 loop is CASRRDRTNTEAFF. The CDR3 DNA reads TGTGCCAGCAGGAGGGACAGGACGAACACTGAAGCTTTCTTT.

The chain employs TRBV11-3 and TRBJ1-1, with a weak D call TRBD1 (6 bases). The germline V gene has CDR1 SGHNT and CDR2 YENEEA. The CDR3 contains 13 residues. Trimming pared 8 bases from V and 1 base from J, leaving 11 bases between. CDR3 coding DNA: TGTGCCAGCGCCAGGGGAGGGAACACTGAAGCTTTCTTT. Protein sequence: CASARGGNTEAFF.

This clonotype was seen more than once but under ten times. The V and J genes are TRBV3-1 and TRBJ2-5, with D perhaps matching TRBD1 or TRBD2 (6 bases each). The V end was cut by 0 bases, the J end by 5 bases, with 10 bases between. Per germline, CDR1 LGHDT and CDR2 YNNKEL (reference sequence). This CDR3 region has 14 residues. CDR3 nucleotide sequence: TGTGCCAGCAGCCAAGAGAGGGGGGAGGAGACCCAGTACTTC. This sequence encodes CASSQERGEETQYF.

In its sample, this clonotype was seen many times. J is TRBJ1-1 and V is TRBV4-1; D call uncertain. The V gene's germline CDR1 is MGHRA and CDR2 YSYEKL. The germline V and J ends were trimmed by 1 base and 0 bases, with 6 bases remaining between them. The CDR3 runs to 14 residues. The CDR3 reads CASSQGVMNTEAFF. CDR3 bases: TGCGCCAGCAGCCAAGGGGTGATGAACACTGAAGCTTTCTTT.

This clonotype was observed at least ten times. The chain's CDR3 is CASSLVAGRQETQYF. CDR3 DNA sequence: TGCGCCAGCAGCTTGGTGGCAGGGAGACAAGAGACCCAGTACTTC. The chain couples TRBV5-1 to TRBJ2-5; D tentatively fits TRBD1 or TRBD2 (5 bases each). Trimming cost V 0 bases and J 2 bases, with 11 bases left between them. The CDR3 is 15 amino acids. The germline CDR1 and CDR2 sequences are SGHRS and YFSETQ.

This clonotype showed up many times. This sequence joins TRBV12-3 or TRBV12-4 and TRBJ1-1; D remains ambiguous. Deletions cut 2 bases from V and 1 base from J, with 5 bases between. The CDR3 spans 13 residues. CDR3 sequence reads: CASSLWGNTEAFF. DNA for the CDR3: TGTGCCAGCAGTTTATGGGGGAACACTGAAGCTTTCTTT.

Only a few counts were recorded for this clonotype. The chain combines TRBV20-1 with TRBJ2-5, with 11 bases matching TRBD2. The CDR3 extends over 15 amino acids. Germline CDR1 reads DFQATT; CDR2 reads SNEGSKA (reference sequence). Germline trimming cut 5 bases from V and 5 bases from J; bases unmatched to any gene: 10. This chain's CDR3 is CSAPPFSGGGETQYF. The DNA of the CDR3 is TGCAGTGCTCCGCCTTTTAGCGGGGGGGGGGAGACCCAGTACTTC.

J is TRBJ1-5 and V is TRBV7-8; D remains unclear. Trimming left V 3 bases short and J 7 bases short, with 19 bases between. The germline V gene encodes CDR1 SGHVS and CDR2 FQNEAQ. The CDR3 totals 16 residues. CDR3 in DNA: TGTGCCAGCAGCTTCTTAGCTGGCCGGGTAGAGCAGCCCCAGCATTTT. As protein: CASSFLAGRVEQPQHF.

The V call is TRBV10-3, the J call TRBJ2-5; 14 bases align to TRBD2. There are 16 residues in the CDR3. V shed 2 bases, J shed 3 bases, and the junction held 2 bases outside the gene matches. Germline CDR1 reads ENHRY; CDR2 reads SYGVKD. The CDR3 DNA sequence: TGTGCCATCAGTGAGGGGACTAGCGGGGGAAAAGAGACCCAGTACTTC. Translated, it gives CAISEGTSGGKETQYF.

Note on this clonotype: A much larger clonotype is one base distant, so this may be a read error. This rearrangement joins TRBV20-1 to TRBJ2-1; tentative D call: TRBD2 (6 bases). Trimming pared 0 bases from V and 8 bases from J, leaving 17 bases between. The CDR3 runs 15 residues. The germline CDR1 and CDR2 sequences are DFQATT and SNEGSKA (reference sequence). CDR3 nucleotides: TGCAGTGCTAGAGACACTAGCCCGGCATTCGATGAGCAGTTCTTC. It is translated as CSARDTSPAFDEQFF.

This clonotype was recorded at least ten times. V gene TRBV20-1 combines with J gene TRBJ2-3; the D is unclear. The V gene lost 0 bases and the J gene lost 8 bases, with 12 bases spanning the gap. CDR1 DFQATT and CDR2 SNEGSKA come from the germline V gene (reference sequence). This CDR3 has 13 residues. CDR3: CSARESGRATQYF. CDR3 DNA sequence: TGCAGTGCTAGAGAGTCCGGACGGGCTACGCAGTATTTT.

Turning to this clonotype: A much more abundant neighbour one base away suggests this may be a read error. CDR3 sequence (DNA): TGCAGTGGGAGAGTACCAGCTGCCACCGGGGAGCTGTTTTTT. Its protein is CSGRVPAATGELFF. This chain connects TRBV20-1 to TRBJ2-2, with D uncertain. The CDR3 length is 14 residues. The germline CDR1 and CDR2 sequences are DFQATT and SNEGSKA (reference sequence). The V gene lost 7 bases and the J gene lost 4 bases, with 16 bases spanning the gap.